The next 6 T cell receptor beta chains were all read from a single sample in a study of T-cell memory formation after mild COVID-19. TCRdb re-called the 5' RACE reads with MiXCR, one entry per CDR3 protein. Of about 350,000 distinct CDR3 sequences listed, around an eighth were seen once; the top ten hold roughly a fifth. The sequenced material came from PBMCs or a T cell subset sorted from them (not recorded which). The receptors come from a man aged 18-30 years who had mild COVID-19 (a few samples of this study predate the infection). Cell type and time point are not known.

This clonotype occurred a few times. The V gene is TRBV6-6, the J gene TRBJ1-4; weak D call: TRBD1 (6 bases). The germline V and J ends were trimmed by 6 bases and 7 bases, with 21 bases remaining between them. The CDR3 has 16 residues. Germline values: CDR1 MNHNY, CDR2 SVGAGI (reference sequence). The CDR3 loop is CASRTLNGGFAEKLFF. The CDR3, as DNA: TGTGCCAGCAGAACCTTAAATGGGGGCTTTGCTGAAAAACTGTTTTTT.

The chain couples TRBV9 to TRBJ2-5; TRBD2 aligns across 8 bases. This CDR3 spans 15 amino acids. V lost 2 bases to trimming and J lost 1 base; unmatched junction nucleotides: 4. Germline CDR1 and CDR2: SGDLS and YYNGEE. The DNA for the CDR3 is TGTGCCAGCAGCGTCCCGGGGGGGCCCCAAGAGACCCAGTACTTC. Translation: CASSVPGGPQETQYF.

This clonotype was picked up a small number of times. The chain links TRBV11-2 to TRBJ2-5; 13 positions agree with TRBD2. The CDR3 length is 16 residues. CDR1 and CDR2 from the germline V gene are SGHAT and FQNNGV. Germline trimming cut 5 bases from V and 2 bases from J; bases unmatched to any gene: 5. The CDR3 DNA follows: TGTGCCAGCAGCAAGGGACTAGCGGGGCGTCAAGAGACCCAGTACTTC. Protein sequence: CASSKGLAGRQETQYF.

This chain uses TRBV3-1 with TRBJ2-3, with a weak D call TRBD2 (6 bases). Germline CDR1 is LGHDT and CDR2 is YNNKEL (reference sequence). The germline V and J ends were trimmed by 1 base and 0 bases, with 14 bases remaining between them. The CDR3 is made up of 17 amino acids. As DNA, the CDR3 is TGTGCCAGCAGCCAAGTATCCCGGACTAAAAGCACAGATACGCAGTATTTT. This sequence encodes CASSQVSRTKSTDTQYF.

This clonotype was seen a few times. The rearrangement uses TRBV28 and TRBJ2-1, with 7 positions matching TRBD2. The V segment lost 11 bases and the J segment 2 bases; nucleotides outside the gene matches: 12. This CDR3 contains 15 residues. From germline, CDR1 is MDHEN and CDR2 SYDVKM. The CDR3, as DNA: TGTGCCTCAATTAACGGGCGGGAGCCCTACAATGAGCAGTTCTTC. It specifies CASINGREPYNEQFF.

The V gene is TRBV10-3, the J gene TRBJ2-5; D gene uncertain. This CDR3 is 14 amino acids long. Per germline, CDR1 ENHRY and CDR2 SYGVKD. With 3 bases removed from V and 0 bases from J, the gap between germline ends came to 8 bases. The CDR3 nucleotides are TGTGCCATCAGTGAAACAGCAGACCAAGAGACCCAGTACTTC. It translates to CAISETADQETQYF.